The source of this T cell receptor beta chain is a study of shared clonotypes between healthy human individuals. In the case of this clone: One end of the junction is discordant with germline, which a read error may explain.

The CDR3 contains 11 residues. CDR1 and CDR2 (germline): SGHVS, FQNEAQ. Naive CD8 cells comprised CD45RO-negative, CCR7-positively selected cells, excluding terminally differentiated effector memory CD45RA+ cells. This table comes from immunoSEQ multiplex PCR, and its TCRdb copy is limited to in-frame clones, with some not included. The sample consists of under 2,000,000 clones, less than 95% of them appearing once. The clonotype comes from a young man in good health. The chain combines TRBV7-8 with TRBJ2-7; 9 bases map to TRBD1. Source material: naive CD8+ T cells sorted from blood. CDR3 DNA: TGTGCCAGCAGCTTTGGGACAGGGAAAGCCTTC. Translating gives CASSFGTGKAF.